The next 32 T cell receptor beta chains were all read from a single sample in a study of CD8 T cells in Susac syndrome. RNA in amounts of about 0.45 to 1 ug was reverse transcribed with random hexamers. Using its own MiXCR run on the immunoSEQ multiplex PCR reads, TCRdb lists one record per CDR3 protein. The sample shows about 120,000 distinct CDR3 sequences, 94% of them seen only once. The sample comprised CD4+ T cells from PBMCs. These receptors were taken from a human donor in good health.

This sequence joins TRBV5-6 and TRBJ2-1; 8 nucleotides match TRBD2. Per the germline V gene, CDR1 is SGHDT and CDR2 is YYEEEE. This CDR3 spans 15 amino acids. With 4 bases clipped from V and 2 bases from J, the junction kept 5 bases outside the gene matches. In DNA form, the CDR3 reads TGTGCCAGCAGCCCGCCGACTAGCGCCTACAATGAGCAGTTCTTC. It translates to CASSPPTSAYNEQFF.

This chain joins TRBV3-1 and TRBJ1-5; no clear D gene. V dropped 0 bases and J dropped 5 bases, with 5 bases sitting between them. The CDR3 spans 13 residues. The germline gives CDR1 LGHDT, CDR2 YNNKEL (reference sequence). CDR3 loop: CASSQDSHQPQHF. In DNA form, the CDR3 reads TGTGCCAGCAGCCAAGACAGTCATCAGCCCCAGCATTTT.

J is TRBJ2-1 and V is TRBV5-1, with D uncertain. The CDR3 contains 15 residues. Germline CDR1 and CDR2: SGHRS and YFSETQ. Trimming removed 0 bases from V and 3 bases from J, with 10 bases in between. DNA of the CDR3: TGCGCCAGCAGCTTGGACCATAGTTTCTACAATGAGCAGTTCTTC. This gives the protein CASSLDHSFYNEQFF.

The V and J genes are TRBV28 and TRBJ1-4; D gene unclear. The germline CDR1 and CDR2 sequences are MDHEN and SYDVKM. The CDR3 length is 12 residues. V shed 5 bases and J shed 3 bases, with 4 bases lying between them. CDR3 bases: TGTGCCAGCAGTGGCCCTAATGAAAAACTGTTTTTT. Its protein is CASSGPNEKLFF. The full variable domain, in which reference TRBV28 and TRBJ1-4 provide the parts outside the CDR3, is DVKVTQSSRYLVKRTGEKVFLECVQDMDHENMFWYRQDPGLGLRLIYFSYDVKMKEKGDIPEGYSVSREKKERFSLILESASTNQTSMYLCASSGPNEKLFFGSGTQLSVL.

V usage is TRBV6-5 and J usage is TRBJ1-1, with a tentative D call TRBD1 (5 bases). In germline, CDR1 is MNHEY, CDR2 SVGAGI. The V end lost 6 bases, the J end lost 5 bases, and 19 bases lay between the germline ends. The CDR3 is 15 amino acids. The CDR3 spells CASRETQGAQTEAFF. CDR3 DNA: TGTGCCAGCAGAGAGACCCAAGGGGCGCAGACTGAAGCTTTCTTT.

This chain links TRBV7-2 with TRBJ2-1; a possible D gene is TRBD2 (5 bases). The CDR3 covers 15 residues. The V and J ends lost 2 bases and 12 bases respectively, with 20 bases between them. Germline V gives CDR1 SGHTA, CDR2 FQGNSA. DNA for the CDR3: TGTGCCAGCAGCTTAAGATTTCTGGTGACCGAGGGGCAGTTCTTC. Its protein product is CASSLRFLVTEGQFF.

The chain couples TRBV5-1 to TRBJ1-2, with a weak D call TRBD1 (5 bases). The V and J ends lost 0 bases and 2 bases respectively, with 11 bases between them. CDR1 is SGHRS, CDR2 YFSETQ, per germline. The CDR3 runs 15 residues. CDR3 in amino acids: CASSLGGAGNYGYTF. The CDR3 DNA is TGCGCCAGCAGCTTGGGGGGCGCCGGGAACTATGGCTACACCTTC.

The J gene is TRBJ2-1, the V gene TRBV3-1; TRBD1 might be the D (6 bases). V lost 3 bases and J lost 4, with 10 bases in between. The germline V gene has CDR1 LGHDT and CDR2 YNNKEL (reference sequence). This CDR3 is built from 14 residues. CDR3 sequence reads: CASSHIGQYNEQFF. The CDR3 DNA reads TGTGCCAGCAGCCATATTGGACAGTACAATGAGCAGTTCTTC.

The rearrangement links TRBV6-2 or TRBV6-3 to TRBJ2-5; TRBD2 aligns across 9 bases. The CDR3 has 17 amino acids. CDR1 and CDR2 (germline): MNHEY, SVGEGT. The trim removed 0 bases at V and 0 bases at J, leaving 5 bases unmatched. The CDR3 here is CASSYSPQRGDQETQYF. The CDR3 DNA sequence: TGTGCCAGCAGTTACTCCCCCCAGCGGGGGGACCAAGAGACCCAGTACTTC.

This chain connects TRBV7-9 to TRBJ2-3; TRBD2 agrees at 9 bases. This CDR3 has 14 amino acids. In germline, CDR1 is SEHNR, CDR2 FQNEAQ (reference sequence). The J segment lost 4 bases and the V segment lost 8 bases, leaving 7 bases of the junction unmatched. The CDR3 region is CASGVAGGPDTQYF. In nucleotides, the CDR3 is TGTGCCAGCGGCGTGGCGGGAGGGCCAGATACGCAGTATTTT.

The CDR3 DNA is TGCAGTGCATCAGGGAGGTATAATTCACCCCTCCACTTT. This encodes CSASGRYNSPLHF. The genes are TRBV20-1 and TRBJ1-6; tentatively, D is TRBD1 (5 bases). The germline V and J ends were trimmed by 6 bases and 4 bases, with 10 bases remaining between them. The CDR3 loop spans 13 amino acids. The germline V gene has CDR1 DFQATT and CDR2 SNEGSKA (reference sequence).

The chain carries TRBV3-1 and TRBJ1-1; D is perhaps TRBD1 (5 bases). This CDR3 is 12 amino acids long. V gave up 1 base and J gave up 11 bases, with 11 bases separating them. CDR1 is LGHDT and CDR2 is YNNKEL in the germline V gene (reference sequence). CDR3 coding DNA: TGTGCCAGCAGCCAAGGGGCTGGGACTGCTTTCTTT. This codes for CASSQGAGTAFF. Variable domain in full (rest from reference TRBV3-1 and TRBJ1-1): DTAVSQTPKYLVTQMGNDKSIKCEQNLGHDTMYWYKQDSKKFLKIMFSYNNKELIINETVPNRFSPKSPDKAHLNLHINSLELGDSAVYFCASSQGAGTAFFGQGTRLTVV.

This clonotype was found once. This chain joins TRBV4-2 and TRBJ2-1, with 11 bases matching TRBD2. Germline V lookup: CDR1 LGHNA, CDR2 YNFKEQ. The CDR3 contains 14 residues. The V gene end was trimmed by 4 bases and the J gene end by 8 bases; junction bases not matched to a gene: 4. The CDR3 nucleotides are TGTGCCAGCAGCCCGGGACTAGCGGTCGATGAGCAGTTCTTC. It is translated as CASSPGLAVDEQFF.

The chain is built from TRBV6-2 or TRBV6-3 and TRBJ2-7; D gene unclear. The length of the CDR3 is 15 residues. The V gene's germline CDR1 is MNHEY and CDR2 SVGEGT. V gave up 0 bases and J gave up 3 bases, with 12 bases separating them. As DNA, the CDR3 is TGTGCCAGCAGTTACTCGGCAGGAAGCCTCTACGAGCAGTACTTC. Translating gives CASSYSAGSLYEQYF.

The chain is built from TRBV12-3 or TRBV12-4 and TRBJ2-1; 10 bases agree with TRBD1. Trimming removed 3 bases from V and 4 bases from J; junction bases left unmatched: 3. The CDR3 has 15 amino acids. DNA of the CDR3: TGTGCCAGCAGTTTTTGGGACAGGGGATACAATGAGCAGTTCTTC. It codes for CASSFWDRGYNEQFF.

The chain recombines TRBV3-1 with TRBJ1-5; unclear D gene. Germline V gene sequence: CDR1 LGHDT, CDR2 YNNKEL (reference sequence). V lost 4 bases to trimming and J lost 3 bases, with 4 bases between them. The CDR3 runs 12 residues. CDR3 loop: CASSLNNQPQHF. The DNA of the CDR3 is TGTGCCAGCAGCCTCAACAATCAGCCCCAGCATTTT.

CDR3 residues: CASSLGQGGNIQYF. DNA for the CDR3: TGTGCCAGCAGCTTAGGACAGGGTGGAAACATTCAGTACTTC. This rearrangement joins TRBV7-8 to TRBJ2-4; the match to TRBD1 covers 7 bases. The J segment lost 6 bases and the V segment lost 1 base, leaving 3 bases of the junction unmatched. The CDR3 is made up of 14 amino acids. CDR1 and CDR2 (germline): SGHVS, FQNEAQ.

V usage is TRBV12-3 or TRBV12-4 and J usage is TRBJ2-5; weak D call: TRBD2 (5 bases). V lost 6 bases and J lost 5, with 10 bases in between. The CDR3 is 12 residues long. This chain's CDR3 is CASRRDSETQYF. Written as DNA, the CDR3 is TGTGCCAGCAGGAGGGATAGTGAGACCCAGTACTTC.

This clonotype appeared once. Here the CDR3 reads CACWDTNYGYTF. The CDR3 bases are TGTGCCTGTTGGGACACTAACTATGGCTACACCTTC. This chain uses TRBV30 with TRBJ1-2; tentative D call: TRBD1 (6 bases). The CDR3 loop spans 12 amino acids. V lost 6 bases and J 0 bases, leaving 8 bases between the germline ends. Germline values: CDR1 GTSNPN, CDR2 SVGIG (reference sequence).

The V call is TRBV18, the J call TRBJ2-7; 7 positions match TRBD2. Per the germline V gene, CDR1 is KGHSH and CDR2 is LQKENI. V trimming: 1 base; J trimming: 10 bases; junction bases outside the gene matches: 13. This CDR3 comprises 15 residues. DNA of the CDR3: TGTGCCAGCTCACCACAGGGGACTAACAGCGGGCGTCAGTACTTC. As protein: CASSPQGTNSGRQYF.

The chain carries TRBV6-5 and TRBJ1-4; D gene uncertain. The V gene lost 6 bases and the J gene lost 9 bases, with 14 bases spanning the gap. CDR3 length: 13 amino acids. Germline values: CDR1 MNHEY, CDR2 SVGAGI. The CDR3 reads CASSPPGRKKLFF. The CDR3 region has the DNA TGTGCCAGCAGCCCTCCCGGGAGGAAAAAACTGTTTTTT.

CDR3 amino acids: CAISDSLAVEQFF. The CDR3 region has the DNA TGTGCCATCAGCGATTCGCTAGCGGTTGAGCAGTTCTTC. The chain has TRBV10-3 and TRBJ2-1; TRBD2 matches at 7 bases. The germline V gene encodes CDR1 ENHRY and CDR2 SYGVKD. With V trimmed by 6 bases and J by 9 bases, 8 bases remained unmatched. This CDR3 region has 13 residues.

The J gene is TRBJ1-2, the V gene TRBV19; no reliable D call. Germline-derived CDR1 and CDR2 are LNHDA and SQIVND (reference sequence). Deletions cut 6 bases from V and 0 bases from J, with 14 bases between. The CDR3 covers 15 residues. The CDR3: CASRSTGSPNYGYTF. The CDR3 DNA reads TGTGCCAGTAGGTCTACCGGGAGCCCTAACTATGGCTACACCTTC.

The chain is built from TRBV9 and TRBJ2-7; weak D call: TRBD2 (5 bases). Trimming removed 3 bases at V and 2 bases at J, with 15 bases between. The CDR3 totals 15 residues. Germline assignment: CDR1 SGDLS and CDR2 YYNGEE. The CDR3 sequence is CASSAASSPTYEQYF. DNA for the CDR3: TGTGCCAGCAGCGCGGCTAGCTCCCCCACCTACGAGCAGTACTTC.

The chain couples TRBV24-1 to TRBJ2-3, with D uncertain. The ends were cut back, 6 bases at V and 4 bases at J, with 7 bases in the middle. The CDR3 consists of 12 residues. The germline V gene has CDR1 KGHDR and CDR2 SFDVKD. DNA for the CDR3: TGTGCCACCAGTACAAACTCAGATACGCAGTATTTT. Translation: CATSTNSDTQYF.

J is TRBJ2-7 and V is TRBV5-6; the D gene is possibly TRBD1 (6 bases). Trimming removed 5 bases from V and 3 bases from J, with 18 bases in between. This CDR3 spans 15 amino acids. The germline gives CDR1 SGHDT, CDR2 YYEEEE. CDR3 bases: TGTGCCAGCAGAAGTACCGGGACAAACGACTACGAGCAGTACTTC. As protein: CASRSTGTNDYEQYF.

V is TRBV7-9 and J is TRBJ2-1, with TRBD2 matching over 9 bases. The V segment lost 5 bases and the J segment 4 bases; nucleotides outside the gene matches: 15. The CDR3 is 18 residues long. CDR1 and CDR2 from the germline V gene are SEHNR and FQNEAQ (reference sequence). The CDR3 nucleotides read TGTGCCAGCAGCCTACCCCTACGGGGCGGGAGGGCGTACAATGAGCAGTTCTTC. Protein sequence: CASSLPLRGGRAYNEQFF.

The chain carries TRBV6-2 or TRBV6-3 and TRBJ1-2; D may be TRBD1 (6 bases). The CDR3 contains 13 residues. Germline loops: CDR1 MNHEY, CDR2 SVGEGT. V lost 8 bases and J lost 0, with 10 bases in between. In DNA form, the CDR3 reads TGTGCCAGCCGGGACACAGCTAACTATGGCTACACCTTC. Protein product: CASRDTANYGYTF.

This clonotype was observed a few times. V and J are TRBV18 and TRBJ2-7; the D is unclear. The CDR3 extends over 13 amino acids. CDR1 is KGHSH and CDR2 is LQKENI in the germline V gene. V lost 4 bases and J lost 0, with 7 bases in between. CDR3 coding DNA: TGTGCCAGCTCACTTCGAAGCTCCTACGAGCAGTACTTC. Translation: CASSLRSSYEQYF. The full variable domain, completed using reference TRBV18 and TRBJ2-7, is NAGVMQNPRHLVRRRGQEARLRCSPMKGHSHVYWYRQLPEEGLKFMVYLQKENIIDESGMPKERFSAEFPKEGPSILRIQQVVRGDSAAYFCASSLRSSYEQYFGPGTRLTVT.

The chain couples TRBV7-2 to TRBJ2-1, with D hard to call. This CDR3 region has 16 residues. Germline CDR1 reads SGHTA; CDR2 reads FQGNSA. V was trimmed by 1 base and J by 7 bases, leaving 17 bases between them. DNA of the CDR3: TGTGCCAGCAGCTTAGTCGTCAAAATCCTGACGAATGAGCAGTTCTTC. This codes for CASSLVVKILTNEQFF.

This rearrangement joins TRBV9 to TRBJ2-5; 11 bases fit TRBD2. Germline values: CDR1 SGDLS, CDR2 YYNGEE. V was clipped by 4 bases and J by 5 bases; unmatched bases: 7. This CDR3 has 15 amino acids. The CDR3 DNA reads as TGTGCCAGCAGCATTACTAGCGGGAGTTTTGAGACCCAGTACTTC. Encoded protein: CASSITSGSFETQYF.

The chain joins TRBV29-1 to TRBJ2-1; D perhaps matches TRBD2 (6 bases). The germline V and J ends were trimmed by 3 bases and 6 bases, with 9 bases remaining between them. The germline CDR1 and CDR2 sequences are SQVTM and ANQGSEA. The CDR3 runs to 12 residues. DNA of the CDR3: TGCAGCGTTGATTGGGGAGGCAATGAGCAGTTCTTC. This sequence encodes CSVDWGGNEQFF.